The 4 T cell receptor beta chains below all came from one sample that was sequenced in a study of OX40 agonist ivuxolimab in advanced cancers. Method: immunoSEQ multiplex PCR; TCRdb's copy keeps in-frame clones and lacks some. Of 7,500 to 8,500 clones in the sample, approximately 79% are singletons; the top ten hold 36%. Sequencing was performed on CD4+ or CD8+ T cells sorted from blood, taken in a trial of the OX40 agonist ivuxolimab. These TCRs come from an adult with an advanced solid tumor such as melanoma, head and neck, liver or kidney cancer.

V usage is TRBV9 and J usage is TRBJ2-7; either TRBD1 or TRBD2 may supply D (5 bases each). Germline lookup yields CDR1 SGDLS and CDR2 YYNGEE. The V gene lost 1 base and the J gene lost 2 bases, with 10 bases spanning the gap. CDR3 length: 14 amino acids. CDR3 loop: CASSVSGGPYEQYF. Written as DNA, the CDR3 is TGTGCCAGCAGCGTATCTGGGGGACCCTACGAGCAGTACTTC.

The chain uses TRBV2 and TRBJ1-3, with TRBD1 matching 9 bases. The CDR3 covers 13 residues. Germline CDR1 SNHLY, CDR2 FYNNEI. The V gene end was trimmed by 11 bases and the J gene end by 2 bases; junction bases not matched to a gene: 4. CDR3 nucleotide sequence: TGTGCCCGGGGGACAGGGACTGGAAACACCATATATTTT. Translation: CARGTGTGNTIYF.

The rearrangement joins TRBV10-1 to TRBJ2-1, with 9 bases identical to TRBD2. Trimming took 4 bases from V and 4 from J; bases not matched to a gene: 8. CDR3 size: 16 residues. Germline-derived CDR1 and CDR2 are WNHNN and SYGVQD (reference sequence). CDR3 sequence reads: CASSAGASGTYNEQFF. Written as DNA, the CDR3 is TGCGCCAGCAGTGCGGGTGCTAGCGGGACTTACAATGAGCAGTTCTTC.

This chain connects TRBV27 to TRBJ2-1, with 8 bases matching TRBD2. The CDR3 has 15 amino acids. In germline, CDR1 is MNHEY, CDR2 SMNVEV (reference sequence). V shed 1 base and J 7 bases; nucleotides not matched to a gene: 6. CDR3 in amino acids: CASSLYGSGMNEQFF. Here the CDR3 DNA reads TGTGCCAGCAGTTTATATGGTAGCGGGATGAATGAGCAGTTCTTC.